These T cell receptor beta chains were read from a single sample in a study of response to subunit inactivated influenza vaccine. TCRdb passed the RT-PCR reads through MiXCR, listing each CDR3 protein once. The table lists more than 250,000 distinct CDR3 sequences, 21% of them singletons. Here the sequenced sample was PBMCs from blood, taken less than 22 months after vaccination. The source is a man aged 45 to 70 who received an inactivated influenza vaccine. Each CDR3 is given with its conserved first and last residue. Fields, in order: D gene, J gene, V gene, clone size, CDR3 protein, CDR3 DNA. D genes are given only for firm matches. Clone size appears in some rows only: once, few, many, or a class for an expanded clone.

d_gene: TRBD2; j_gene: TRBJ2-3; v_gene: TRBV12-3/TRBV12-4; abundance: NA; CDR3aa: CASSQRGGSTDTQYF; CDR3nt: TGTGCCAGCAGTCAGCGGGGAGGTAGCACAGATACGCAGTATTTT
d_gene: NA; j_gene: TRBJ1-1; v_gene: TRBV27; abundance: NA; CDR3aa: CASSQNGRSEAFF; CDR3nt: TGTGCCAGCAGTCAGAATGGGCGTTCTGAAGCTTTCTTT
d_gene: NA; j_gene: TRBJ1-5; v_gene: TRBV9; abundance: many; CDR3aa: CASRDGWSNQPQHF; CDR3nt: TGTGCCAGCAGGGATGGATGGAGCAATCAGCCCCAGCATTTT
d_gene: NA; j_gene: TRBJ1-1; v_gene: TRBV29-1; abundance: NA; CDR3aa: CSVRRQDDEAFF; CDR3nt: TGCAGCGTACGCAGACAGGATGATGAAGCTTTCTTT
d_gene: NA; j_gene: TRBJ2-7; v_gene: TRBV5-1; abundance: NA; CDR3aa: CASSLHGLSNEQYF; CDR3nt: TGCGCCAGCAGCTTGCACGGACTGAGCAACGAGCAGTACTTC
d_gene: TRBD1; j_gene: TRBJ2-3; v_gene: TRBV7-2; abundance: NA; CDR3aa: CASSLAGQSDTQYF; CDR3nt: TGTGCCAGCAGCTTAGCGGGACAGTCAGATACGCAGTATTTT
d_gene: TRBD1; j_gene: TRBJ1-2; v_gene: TRBV28; abundance: few; CDR3aa: CASSLPRDRGSGYTF; CDR3nt: TGTGCCAGCAGTTTGCCGCGGGACAGGGGCTCTGGCTACACCTTC
d_gene: NA; j_gene: TRBJ2-7; v_gene: TRBV5-1; abundance: NA; CDR3aa: CASSVDIYEQYF; CDR3nt: TGCGCCAGCAGCGTAGATATCTACGAGCAGTACTTC
d_gene: TRBD2; j_gene: TRBJ2-3; v_gene: TRBV7-2; abundance: once; CDR3aa: CASSTSSGGYSTDTQYF; CDR3nt: TGTGCCAGCAGCACCTCTAGCGGGGGCTATAGCACAGATACGCAGTATTTT
d_gene: NA; j_gene: TRBJ1-2; v_gene: TRBV28; abundance: NA; CDR3aa: CASRKTRYGYTF; CDR3nt: TGTGCCAGCAGAAAAACCCGCTATGGCTACACCTTC
d_gene: NA; j_gene: TRBJ2-5; v_gene: TRBV20-1; abundance: many; CDR3aa: CSARDNLKETQYF; CDR3nt: TGCAGTGCTAGAGATAATTTAAAAGAGACCCAGTACTTC
d_gene: TRBD2; j_gene: TRBJ2-1; v_gene: TRBV9; abundance: NA; CDR3aa: CASSVAGGTSGYNEQFF; CDR3nt: TGTGCCAGCAGCGTAGCTGGCGGGACTAGCGGTTACAATGAGCAGTTCTTC
d_gene: NA; j_gene: TRBJ1-5; v_gene: TRBV12-3/TRBV12-4; abundance: many; CDR3aa: CASSLVGPQHF; CDR3nt: TGTGCCAGCAGTTTAGTCGGGCCCCAGCATTTT
d_gene: NA; j_gene: TRBJ1-2; v_gene: TRBV6-1; abundance: NA; CDR3aa: CASRVTEVYGYTF; CDR3nt: TGTGCCAGCAGAGTGACAGAGGTCTATGGCTACACCTTC
d_gene: TRBD2; j_gene: TRBJ2-5; v_gene: TRBV12-3/TRBV12-4; abundance: many; CDR3aa: CASSPGGLAVETQYF; CDR3nt: TGTGCCAGCAGTCCCGGAGGACTAGCTGTCGAGACCCAGTACTTC
d_gene: TRBD1; j_gene: TRBJ1-2; v_gene: TRBV29-1; abundance: NA; CDR3aa: CSVATGGYYGYTF; CDR3nt: TGCAGCGTTGCAACAGGGGGATACTATGGCTACACCTTC
d_gene: NA; j_gene: TRBJ2-5; v_gene: TRBV20-1; abundance: once; CDR3aa: CSARVARRNQETQYF; CDR3nt: TGCAGTGCTAGAGTTGCCCGACGGAACCAAGAGACCCAGTACTTC
d_gene: NA; j_gene: TRBJ1-3; v_gene: TRBV15; abundance: NA; CDR3aa: CATSRDRLSGNTIYF; CDR3nt: TGTGCCACCAGCAGAGATCGCCTCTCTGGAAACACCATATATTTT
d_gene: TRBD2; j_gene: TRBJ2-1; v_gene: TRBV28; abundance: NA; CDR3aa: CAIGRELYNEQFF; CDR3nt: TGTGCCATTGGGCGGGAGTTATACAATGAGCAGTTCTTC
d_gene: TRBD2; j_gene: TRBJ2-1; v_gene: TRBV29-1; abundance: few; CDR3aa: CSVEEALAGASSYNEQFF; CDR3nt: TGCAGCGTTGAAGAAGCTCTAGCGGGGGCCAGCTCCTACAATGAGCAGTTCTTC
d_gene: NA; j_gene: TRBJ1-1; v_gene: TRBV12-3/TRBV12-4; abundance: few; CDR3aa: CASSLGGLRYTEAFF; CDR3nt: TGTGCCAGCAGTTTAGGGGGACTGAGGTACACTGAAGCTTTCTTT
d_gene: TRBD1; j_gene: TRBJ2-7; v_gene: TRBV28; abundance: NA; CDR3aa: CASSLGPGGTYEQYF; CDR3nt: TGTGCCAGCAGTTTAGGGCCAGGGGGAACCTACGAGCAGTACTTC
d_gene: NA; j_gene: TRBJ1-1; v_gene: TRBV25-1; abundance: few; CDR3aa: CASSDLVLGAFF; CDR3nt: TGTGCCAGCAGTGATTTGGTGTTGGGGGCTTTCTTT